This T cell receptor beta chain was identified during a study of cytomegalovirus exposure and HLA in healthy donors. Whole-study results and caveats: Being productive about 90% or about 30% of the time was typical of most TCR beta V segments in an earlier analysis. The later analysis indicated that the majority of CMV-associated TCR beta chains appeared HLA-restricted. Per published accounts, TCR beta sequences correctly predicted the HLA-A and HLA-B alleles of most subjects.

J lost 3 bases, V lost 4 bases, and 3 bases had no gene match. The CDR3 extends over 14 amino acids. Germline V lookup: CDR1 SGHTA, CDR2 FQGNSA. On this clone: Its specificity is not known.

The PCR ran on 60 Vbeta and 13 Jbeta primers. Sequencing used immunoSEQ multiplex PCR; TCRdb keeps in-frame clones, though not all of them. This table holds 150,000 to 200,000 clones, 78% found once. This chain uses TRBV7-2 with TRBJ2-7, with TRBD1 matching 10 bases. The TCR was taken from a woman aged 35 to 49 in good health and CMV-seropositive. Sequencing input: PBMCs. The CDR3 loop is CASSSDRGNYEQYF. As DNA, the CDR3 is TGTGCCAGCAGCTCGGACAGGGGGAACTACGAGCAGTACTTC.